The next 25 T cell receptor beta chains were all read from a single sample in a study of blood T cells in healthy people across ages. With a J-beta primer mix and a sample-barcoded 5' primer, a second PCR ran about 7 to 12 cycles. TCRdb fed the 5' RACE reads into MiXCR, producing one record per CDR3 protein. The sample includes almost 800,000 distinct CDR3 sequences, 55% to 75% of them seen just once. Input material: blood. Receptors were obtained from a man under 40 in good health.

This chain uses TRBV6-2 or TRBV6-3 with TRBJ1-2; no firm D call. V was shortened by 6 bases and J by 0 bases, with 8 bases between the two germline ends. The CDR3 covers 13 residues. Germline values: CDR1 MNHEY, CDR2 SVGEGT. CDR3 in DNA: TGTGCCAGCAGCCGGGAACCTAACTATGGCTACACCTTC. Its protein product is CASSREPNYGYTF.

J is TRBJ1-2 and V is TRBV29-1; tentative D call: TRBD1 (5 bases). The V gene lost 7 bases and the J gene lost 8 bases, with 20 bases spanning the gap. This CDR3 has 13 amino acids. Germline CDR1 and CDR2: SQVTM and ANQGSEA. The CDR3 loop is CSGGYEGPGGYTF. CDR3 in DNA: TGCAGCGGTGGATATGAGGGGCCCGGGGGCTACACCTTC.

The chain has TRBV12-3 or TRBV12-4 and TRBJ2-2; D is undetermined. V was trimmed by 6 bases and J by 8 bases, leaving 10 bases between them. The CDR3 is made up of 12 amino acids. The CDR3 nucleotides read TGTGCCAGCAGCACTTCTCCGGGGGAGCTGTTTTTT. Translation gives CASSTSPGELFF.

In its sample, this clonotype was seen a few times. The J gene is TRBJ2-7, the V gene TRBV27; D gene unclear. This CDR3 is built from 13 residues. The V gene's germline CDR1 is MNHEY and CDR2 SMNVEV (reference sequence). The V end was cut by 5 bases, the J end by 3 bases, with 11 bases between. CDR3 sequence reads: CASSPQGRYEQYF. The CDR3 nucleotides read TGTGCCAGCAGTCCCCAAGGACGCTACGAGCAGTACTTC.

V usage is TRBV7-3 and J usage is TRBJ2-1; 9 bases match TRBD2. V shed 10 bases and J 9 bases; nucleotides not matched to a gene: 7. The CDR3 runs to 12 residues. Germline V gene sequence: CDR1 SGHTA, CDR2 FQGTGA. The CDR3 DNA is TGTGCCACCTCTAGCGGGACAAGTGAGCAGTTCTTC. It specifies CATSSGTSEQFF.

The CDR3 sequence: CASRLGNQGSVGGYTF. DNA of the CDR3: TGTGCCAGCAGGCTAGGAAATCAGGGGTCCGTGGGTGGCTACACCTTC. The genes are TRBV11-2 and TRBJ1-2; tentative D call: TRBD1 (6 bases). Germline V CDR1 and CDR2: SGHAT, FQNNGV. V was pared by 6 bases and J by 7 bases, with 24 bases between. This CDR3 has 16 amino acids.

This chain links TRBV7-9 with TRBJ2-7; TRBD1 aligns across 8 bases. This CDR3 has 15 residues. Trimming cost V 2 bases and J 2 bases; bases outside gene matches: 5. The germline V gene has CDR1 SEHNR and CDR2 FQNEAQ (reference sequence). CDR3 coding DNA: TGTGCCAGCAGCTTAACGGGCAGGGGGCCCTACGAGCAGTACTTC. This sequence encodes CASSLTGRGPYEQYF.

The J gene is TRBJ2-7, the V gene TRBV6-1, with TRBD2 as a possible D gene (6 bases). There are 16 residues in the CDR3. Trimming left V 4 bases short and J 4 bases short, with 20 bases between. The germline V gene encodes CDR1 MNHNS and CDR2 SASEGT. The CDR3 nucleotides read TGTGCCAGCAGTGCACCTGAACTAGCAGCCGATTACGAGCAGTACTTC. It translates to CASSAPELAADYEQYF.

This clonotype was seen a handful of times. J is TRBJ2-7 and V is TRBV29-1; 7 bases match TRBD2. Unmatched junction bases numbered 8, after V lost 6 bases and J lost 3 bases. Looked up from germline, CDR1 is SQVTM and CDR2 is ANQGSEA. CDR3 length: 13 residues. The chain's CDR3 is CSVGGTPNYEQYF. DNA of the CDR3: TGCAGCGTGGGAGGGACGCCCAACTACGAGCAGTACTTC.

V usage is TRBV5-6 and J usage is TRBJ2-5; a weak D match, TRBD1 (5 bases). Trimming cost V 3 bases and J 5 bases, with 17 bases left between them. Per the germline V gene, CDR1 is SGHDT and CDR2 is YYEEEE. CDR3 size: 15 residues. CDR3 sequence: CASSSPVGKGETQYF. CDR3 sequence (DNA): TGTGCCAGCAGCTCGCCGGTGGGGAAGGGGGAGACCCAGTACTTC.

V gene TRBV28 combines with J gene TRBJ2-5, with D maybe TRBD2 (6 bases). This CDR3 spans 13 amino acids. The germline V and J ends were trimmed by 2 bases and 11 bases, with 15 bases remaining between them. Germline V gene sequence: CDR1 MDHEN, CDR2 SYDVKM. In nucleotides, the CDR3 is TGTGCCAGCAGTTTAAAAGCGTCGGAGGGGCAGTACTTC. Amino acids: CASSLKASEGQYF.

This chain links TRBV4-3 with TRBJ1-6; D not certain. Germline V gene data show CDR1 as LGHNA and CDR2 as YSLEER. V shed 5 bases and J shed 7 bases, with 15 bases lying between them. CDR3 length equals 15 residues. The CDR3, as DNA: TGCGCCAGCAGCTCCACGACCACCTCCAATTCACCCCTCCACTTT. Amino acid sequence: CASSSTTTSNSPLHF.

This clonotype was counted a single time. The chain joins TRBV7-9 to TRBJ2-7; a possible D gene is TRBD2 (6 bases). Germline-derived CDR1 and CDR2 are SEHNR and FQNEAQ (reference sequence). Between the trimmed V and J ends, which lost 9 bases and 2 bases, there was a span of 23 bases. This CDR3 region has 16 residues. The CDR3 region is CASTRWRGNLAYEQYF. The DNA for the CDR3 is TGTGCCAGTACCCGTTGGAGGGGCAATTTAGCCTACGAGCAGTACTTC.

The rearrangement links TRBV4-1 to TRBJ2-1, with TRBD2 matching 7 bases. The CDR3 sequence is 15 residues long. The V segment lost 6 bases and the J segment 2 bases; nucleotides outside the gene matches: 7. The germline CDR1 and CDR2 sequences are MGHRA and YSYEKL. The CDR3: CASSLAAYTYNEQFF. CDR3 DNA: TGCGCCAGCAGTCTAGCGGCCTATACCTACAATGAGCAGTTCTTC.

The J gene is TRBJ1-6, the V gene TRBV30; D gene uncertain. In germline, CDR1 is GTSNPN, CDR2 SVGIG (reference sequence). The CDR3 contains 13 residues. Trimming removed 2 bases from V and 7 bases from J, with 9 bases in between. The CDR3 sequence: CAWSLSQNSPLHF. CDR3 coding DNA: TGTGCCTGGAGTCTTTCGCAGAATTCACCCCTCCACTTT. The full variable domain, rest sourced from reference TRBV30 and TRBJ1-6, is SQTIHQWPATLVQPVGSPLSLECTVEGTSNPNLYWYRQAAGRGLQLLFYSVGIGQISSEVPQNLSASRPQDRQFILSSKKLLLSDSGFYLCAWSLSQNSPLHFGNGTRLTVT.

This clonotype has only a few counts. This chain connects TRBV9 to TRBJ2-7; 8 bases agree with TRBD2. Germline V gene sequence: CDR1 SGDLS, CDR2 YYNGEE. V was pared by 0 bases and J by 6 bases, with 5 bases of the junction left unmatched. There are 14 residues in the CDR3. As DNA, the CDR3 is TGTGCCAGCAGCGTAGCAAGCGGGAGTCTCGAGCAGTACTTC. Translating it yields CASSVASGSLEQYF.

This chain uses TRBV7-2 with TRBJ1-2; no definite D call. Trimming took 5 bases from V and 8 from J, leaving 12 bases between them. The CDR3 totals 12 residues. The germline V gene has CDR1 SGHTA and CDR2 FQGNSA. CDR3 bases: TGTGCCAGCAGCCTTAGCCGGGAAGGCTACACCTTC. Encoded protein: CASSLSREGYTF.

The chain couples TRBV5-1 to TRBJ2-1; D not resolved. The CDR3 runs 14 residues. Trimming shortened V by 6 bases and J by 0 bases, and 10 bases separated the two germline ends. Germline CDR1 is SGHRS and CDR2 is YFSETQ. This CDR3 reads CASKEAGSYNEQFF. The CDR3 DNA reads TGCGCCAGCAAAGAGGCAGGCTCCTACAATGAGCAGTTCTTC.

This clonotype was found a few times. The chain combines TRBV12-3 or TRBV12-4 with TRBJ2-2, with D tentatively TRBD2 (5 bases). V was trimmed by 6 bases and J by 2 bases, leaving 13 bases between them. The length of the CDR3 is 15 residues. CDR3 sequence (DNA): TGTGCCAGCAGCCGTGACGGGATTAACACCGGGGAGCTGTTTTTT. It is translated as CASSRDGINTGELFF.

The V call is TRBV5-5, the J call TRBJ2-1; the D is unclear. The ends were cut back, 4 bases at V and 3 bases at J, with 14 bases in the middle. The CDR3 runs 15 residues. Germline assignment: CDR1 SGHKS and CDR2 YYEKEE (reference sequence). This chain's CDR3 is CASSPGPRNYNEQFF. Written as DNA, the CDR3 is TGTGCCAGCAGCCCGGGCCCACGTAACTACAATGAGCAGTTCTTC.

Comment on this clonotype: The junction departs from germline at one end; a sequencing error may be responsible. In nucleotides, the CDR3 is TGTGCCAGCAGCTTCGACGGGAAGGATGAGCGGTTCTTC. It yields the protein CASSFDGKDERFF. The chain couples TRBV7-2 to TRBJ2-1, with TRBD2 as a possible D gene (5 bases). Germline V gene sequence: CDR1 SGHTA, CDR2 FQGNSA. The CDR3 is 13 amino acids.

This clonotype was seen repeatedly, ten times or more. The chain uses TRBV7-2 and TRBJ2-1; D is perhaps TRBD1 (5 bases). The germline CDR1 and CDR2 sequences are SGHTA and FQGNSA. Deletions cut 3 bases from V and 5 bases from J, with 14 bases between. This CDR3 spans 15 amino acids. This CDR3 reads CASSFQGWVNNEQFF. In DNA form, the CDR3 reads TGTGCCAGCAGCTTCCAGGGTTGGGTTAACAATGAGCAGTTCTTC. The full variable domain, in which reference TRBV7-2 and TRBJ2-1 provide the parts outside the CDR3, is GAGVSQSPSNKVTEKGKDVELRCDPISGHTALYWYRQSLGQGLEFLIYFQGNSAPDKSGLPSDRFSAERTGGSVSTLTIQRTQQEDSAVYLCASSFQGWVNNEQFFGPGTRLTVL.

This clonotype was seen more than once but under ten times. The CDR3 loop reads CASSLEGAQYF. DNA of the CDR3: TGCGCCAGCAGCTTGGAAGGGGCCCAGTACTTC. The rearrangement uses TRBV5-1 and TRBJ2-7, with D possibly matching TRBD1 (5 bases). Germline V gene data show CDR1 as SGHRS and CDR2 as YFSETQ. The CDR3 sequence is 11 residues long. Trimming took 0 bases from V and 10 from J, leaving 8 bases between them.

The chain joins TRBV7-3 to TRBJ2-7, with 8 bases fitting TRBD2. The CDR3 contains 17 residues. Germline V CDR1 and CDR2: SGHTA, FQGTGA. After removal of 5 bases from V and 1 base from J, the junction contained 13 bases not matched to a gene. CDR3 coding DNA: TGTGCCAGCAGCCTTCCGGGACTAGGAACGTGGTCCTACGAGCAGTACTTC. Protein sequence: CASSLPGLGTWSYEQYF.

The V gene is TRBV10-1, the J gene TRBJ2-1; D is tentatively TRBD1 or TRBD2 (5 bases each). The germline V gene encodes CDR1 WNHNN and CDR2 SYGVQD (reference sequence). Trimming took 0 bases from V and 10 from J, leaving 13 bases between them. The CDR3 has 14 residues. CDR3 nucleotides: TGCGCCAGCAGTGAGTCGGGGGACGGTGGCGAGCAGTTCTTC. Residues: CASSESGDGGEQFF.